This T cell receptor beta chain is drawn from a study of T-cell memory formation after mild COVID-19. V was trimmed by 0 bases and J by 4 bases, leaving 21 bases between them. Germline V CDR1 and CDR2: LGHDT, YNNKEL (reference sequence). This CDR3 contains 18 residues. TCRdb called the 5' RACE reads again in MiXCR, with one record for every CDR3 protein. The sample holds about 57,000 distinct CDR3 sequences, more than 9% seen once. This clonotype was found a few times. Material: PBMCs or a T cell subset sorted from them (not recorded which). The V call is TRBV3-1, the J call TRBJ2-5; D not resolved. The TCR originated in a man aged 18-30 years who had mild COVID-19 (a few samples of this study predate the infection). Cell type and time point are not known. The DNA for the CDR3 is TGTGCCAGCAGCCAAGATCTATTAGGGCCCACCCCAGGAGAGACCCAGTACTTC. This codes for CASSQDLLGPTPGETQYF.